Below, one T cell receptor beta chain is given with its context. This entry is derived from a study of cytomegalovirus exposure and HLA in healthy donors. PCR involved 60 Vbeta and 13 Jbeta primers. Sequenced by immunoSEQ multiplex PCR; TCRdb stores in-frame clones only, minus some. The data show 160,000 or so clones, 81% seen once. Sequenced input: PBMCs. The receptor was isolated from a woman aged 50 to 65 in good health and CMV-seronegative.

CDR3 sequence: CASSFSENTEAFF. In DNA form, the CDR3 reads TGTGCCAGCAGCTTTTCAGAGAACACTGAAGCTTTCTTT. This rearrangement joins TRBV7-9 to TRBJ1-1; no definite D call. The ends were cut back, 3 bases at V and 1 base at J, with 6 bases in the middle. The CDR3 loop spans 13 amino acids. CDR1 and CDR2 from the germline V gene are SEHNR and FQNEAQ (reference sequence).